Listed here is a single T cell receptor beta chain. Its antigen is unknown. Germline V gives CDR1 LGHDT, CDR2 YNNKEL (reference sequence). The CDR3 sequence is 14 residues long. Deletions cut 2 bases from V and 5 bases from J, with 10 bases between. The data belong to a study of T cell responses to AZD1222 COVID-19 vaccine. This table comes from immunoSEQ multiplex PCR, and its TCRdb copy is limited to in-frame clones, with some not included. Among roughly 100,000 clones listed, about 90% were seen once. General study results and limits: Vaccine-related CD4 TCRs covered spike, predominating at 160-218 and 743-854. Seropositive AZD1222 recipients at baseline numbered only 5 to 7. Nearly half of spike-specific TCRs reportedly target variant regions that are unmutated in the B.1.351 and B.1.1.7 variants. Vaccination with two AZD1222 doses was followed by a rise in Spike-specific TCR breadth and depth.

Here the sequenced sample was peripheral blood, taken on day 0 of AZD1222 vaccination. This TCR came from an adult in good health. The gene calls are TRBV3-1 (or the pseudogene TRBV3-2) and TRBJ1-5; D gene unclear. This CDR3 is CASSQTRIDQPQHF. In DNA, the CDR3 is TGTGCCAGCAGCCAAACCCGGATTGATCAGCCCCAGCATTTT.